This T cell receptor (beta chain) was sequenced during a study of cytotoxic CD8 clonotypes in ibrutinib-treated CLL. The method was immunoSEQ multiplex PCR; TCRdb's version includes in-frame clones alone and lacks a portion of them. This sample has 270,000 or so clones, with approximately 79% found just once. Germline assignment: CDR1 SGHDT and CDR2 YYEEEE. The CDR3 runs to 15 residues. J gave up 4 bases and V 0 bases, and 7 bases lay outside the gene matches. The chain has TRBV5-6 and TRBJ2-7; 7 nucleotides agree with TRBD2. The receptor was derived from a human donor with chronic lymphocytic leukemia. Sequenced material: PBMCs, taken at disease progression, from a patient treated with ibrutinib. The DNA of the CDR3 is TGTGCCAGCAGCTTGGCCGGGACTACTACGTACGAGCAGTACTTC. Residues: CASSLAGTTTYEQYF.